The following is a TCR beta chain sequence with its context. The sample belongs to a study of naive and memory T cell subsets. An oligonucleotide containing a UMI was ligated to the 3' end of TCR cDNA. Cells were not sorted; total RNA input targeted roughly 1 to 1000 ng. The germline CDR1 and CDR2 sequences are MNHEY and SVGAGI. The length of the CDR3 is 14 residues. J lost 1 base, V lost 5 bases, and 4 bases had no gene match. Ligated cDNA underwent four rounds of PCR with nested alpha and beta constant region primers and SP2. TCRdb re-called the 5' RACE reads with MiXCR, one entry per CDR3 protein. Here the sample spans 25,000 to 35,000 distinct CDR3 sequences, 16% being singletons.

The chain carries TRBV6-5 and TRBJ2-7; 8 bases agree with TRBD1. The clonotype was recovered from a female donor in good health. The CDR3 DNA reads as TGTGCCAGCAGTCGGGACAGGTTATCCTACGAGCAGTACTTC. Translated: CASSRDRLSYEQYF.